This TCR beta chain was captured in a study of human T cells and chemical hapten exposure. About the research overall: TCR yields per sample varied mostly from small pooled library volume differences.

This clonotype has at least ten counts. The antigen is unknown. The study, taken as a whole, reports: Controls had significantly fewer large CDR3 similarity clusters than were formed by expanded TCRs. Among TCRs, those above 1 in 1000 frequency were unaffected by DPC sensitization.

Original analysis: Ranging from roughly 20,000 to 690,600, TCR counts per sample had a median value of around 92,000. TCRdb fed the RACE reads into MiXCR, producing one record per CDR3 protein. These V and J calls derive from TCRdb rather than the authors' analysis. The repertoire holds about 55,000 distinct CDR3 sequences, with 8.5% to 10% as singletons. Time point meaning: patch test 2, 6 weeks after DPC sensitization. As to treatment: therapeutic diphenylcyclopropenone sensitization with weekly scalp DPC. The length of the CDR3 is 14 residues. Trimming removed 4 bases from V and 7 bases from J; junction bases left unmatched: 9.

The receptor comes from a woman aged 45-60 years with alopecia areata. Some clones in this sample may be carry-over from other donors' samples. The chain couples TRBV12-3 or TRBV12-4 to TRBJ2-7; 8 bases align to TRBD1. The sample here was whole blood, taken in connection with sensitization to the hapten diphenylcyclopropenone (DPC). The CDR3 spells CASSSEDRDWEQYF. The CDR3 coding sequence is TGTGCCAGCAGTTCCGAGGACAGGGATTGGGAGCAGTACTTC.